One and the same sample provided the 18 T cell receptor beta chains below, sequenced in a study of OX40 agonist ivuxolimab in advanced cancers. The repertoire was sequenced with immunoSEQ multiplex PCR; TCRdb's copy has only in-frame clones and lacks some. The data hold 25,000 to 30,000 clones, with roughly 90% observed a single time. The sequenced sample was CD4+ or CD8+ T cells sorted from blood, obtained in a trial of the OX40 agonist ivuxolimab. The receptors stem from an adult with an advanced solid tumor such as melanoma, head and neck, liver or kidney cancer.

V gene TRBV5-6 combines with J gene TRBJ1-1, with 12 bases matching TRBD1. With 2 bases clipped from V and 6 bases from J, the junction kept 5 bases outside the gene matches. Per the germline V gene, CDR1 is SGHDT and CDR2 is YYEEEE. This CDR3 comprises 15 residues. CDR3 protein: CASSFAGQGAPEAFF. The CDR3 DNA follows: TGTGCCAGCAGCTTCGCGGGACAGGGGGCCCCTGAAGCTTTCTTT.

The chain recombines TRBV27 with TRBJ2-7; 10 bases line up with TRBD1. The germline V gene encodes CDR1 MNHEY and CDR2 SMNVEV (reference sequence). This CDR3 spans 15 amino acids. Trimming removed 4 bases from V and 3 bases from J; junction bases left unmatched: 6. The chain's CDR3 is CASSSPGTGVYEQYF. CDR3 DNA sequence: TGTGCCAGCAGTTCTCCCGGGACAGGGGTCTACGAGCAGTACTTC.

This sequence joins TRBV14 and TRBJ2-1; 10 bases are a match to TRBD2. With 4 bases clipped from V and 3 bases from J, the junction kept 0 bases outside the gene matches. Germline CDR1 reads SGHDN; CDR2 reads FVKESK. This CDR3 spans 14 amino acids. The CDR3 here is CASSRTSGYNEQFF. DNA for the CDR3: TGTGCCAGCAGCCGGACTAGCGGCTACAATGAGCAGTTCTTC. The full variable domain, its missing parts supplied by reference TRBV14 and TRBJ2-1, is EAGVTQFPSHSVIEKGQTVTLRCDPISGHDNLYWYRRVMGKEIKFLLHFVKESKQDESGMPNNRFLAERTGGTYSTLKVQPAELEDSGVYFCASSRTSGYNEQFFGPGTRLTVL.

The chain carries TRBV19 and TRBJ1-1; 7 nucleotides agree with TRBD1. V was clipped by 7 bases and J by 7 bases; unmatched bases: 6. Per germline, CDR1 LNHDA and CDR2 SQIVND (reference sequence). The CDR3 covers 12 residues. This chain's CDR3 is CASTTGTVEAFF. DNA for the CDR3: TGTGCCAGTACCACGGGGACAGTTGAAGCTTTCTTT.

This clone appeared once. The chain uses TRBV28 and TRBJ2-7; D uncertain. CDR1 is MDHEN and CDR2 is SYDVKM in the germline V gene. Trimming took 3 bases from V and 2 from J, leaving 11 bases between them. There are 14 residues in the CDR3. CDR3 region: CASSFSTITYEQYF. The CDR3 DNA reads TGTGCCAGCAGTTTTTCCACAATTACCTACGAGCAGTACTTC.

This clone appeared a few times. The CDR3 reads CATVWEGAFF. Here the CDR3 DNA reads TGTGCCACCGTCTGGGAAGGAGCTTTCTTT. The J gene is TRBJ1-1, the V gene TRBV19; D gene unclear. The CDR3 spans 10 residues. Looked up from germline, CDR1 is LNHDA and CDR2 is SQIVND (reference sequence). Trimming cost V 10 bases and J 10 bases, with 13 bases left between them.

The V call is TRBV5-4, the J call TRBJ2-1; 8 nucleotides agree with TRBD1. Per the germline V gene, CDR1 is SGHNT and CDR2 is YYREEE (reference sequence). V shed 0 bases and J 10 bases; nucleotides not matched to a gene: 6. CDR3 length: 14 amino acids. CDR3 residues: CASSLADRAGEQFF. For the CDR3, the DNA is TGTGCCAGCAGCTTGGCGGACAGGGCTGGCGAGCAGTTCTTC.

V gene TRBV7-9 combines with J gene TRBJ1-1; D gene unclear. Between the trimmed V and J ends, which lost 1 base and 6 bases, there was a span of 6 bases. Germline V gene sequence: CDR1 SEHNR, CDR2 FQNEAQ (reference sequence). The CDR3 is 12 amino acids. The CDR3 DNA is TGTGCCAGCAGCTTAGATAACCCTGAAGCTTTCTTT. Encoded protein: CASSLDNPEAFF.

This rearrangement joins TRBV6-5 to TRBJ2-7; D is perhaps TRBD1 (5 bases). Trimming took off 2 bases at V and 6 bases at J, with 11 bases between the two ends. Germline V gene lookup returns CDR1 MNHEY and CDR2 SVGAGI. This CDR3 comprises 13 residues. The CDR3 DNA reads TGTGCCAGCAGTTACGAAGGACATATCGAGCAGTACTTC. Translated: CASSYEGHIEQYF.

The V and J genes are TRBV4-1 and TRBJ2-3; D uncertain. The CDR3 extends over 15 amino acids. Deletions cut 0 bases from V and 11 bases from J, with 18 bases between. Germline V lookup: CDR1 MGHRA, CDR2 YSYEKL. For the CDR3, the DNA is TGCGCCAGCAGCCAAGAGAGGCACCGGGCGATGGGGCAGTATTTT. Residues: CASSQERHRAMGQYF.

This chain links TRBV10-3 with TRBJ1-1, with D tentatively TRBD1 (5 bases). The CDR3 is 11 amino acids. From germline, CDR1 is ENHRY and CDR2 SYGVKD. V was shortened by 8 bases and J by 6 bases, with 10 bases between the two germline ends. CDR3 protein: CAIAQGPEAFF. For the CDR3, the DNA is TGTGCCATCGCGCAGGGTCCTGAAGCTTTCTTT.

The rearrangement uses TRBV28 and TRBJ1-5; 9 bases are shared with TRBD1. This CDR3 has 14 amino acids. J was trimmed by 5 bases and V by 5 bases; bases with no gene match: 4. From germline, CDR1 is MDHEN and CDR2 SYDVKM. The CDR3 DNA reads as TGTGCCAGCAGTCCACAGGGGGCTGATCAGCCCCAGCATTTT. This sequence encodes CASSPQGADQPQHF. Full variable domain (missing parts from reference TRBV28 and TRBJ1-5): DVKVTQSSRYLVKRTGEKVFLECVQDMDHENMFWYRQDPGLGLRLIYFSYDVKMKEKGDIPEGYSVSREKKERFSLILESASTNQTSMYLCASSPQGADQPQHFGDGTRLSIL.

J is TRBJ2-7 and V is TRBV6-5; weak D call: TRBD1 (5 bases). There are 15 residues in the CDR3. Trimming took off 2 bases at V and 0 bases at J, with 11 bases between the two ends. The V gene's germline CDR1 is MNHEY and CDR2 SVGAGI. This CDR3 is CASSYSGAPSYEQYF. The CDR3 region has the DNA TGTGCCAGCAGTTACAGTGGGGCCCCCTCCTACGAGCAGTACTTC.

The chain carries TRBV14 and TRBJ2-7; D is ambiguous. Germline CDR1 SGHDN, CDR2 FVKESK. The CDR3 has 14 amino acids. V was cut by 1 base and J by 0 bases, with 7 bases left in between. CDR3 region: CASSQAWGSYEQYF. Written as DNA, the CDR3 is TGTGCCAGCAGCCAAGCGTGGGGCTCCTACGAGCAGTACTTC.

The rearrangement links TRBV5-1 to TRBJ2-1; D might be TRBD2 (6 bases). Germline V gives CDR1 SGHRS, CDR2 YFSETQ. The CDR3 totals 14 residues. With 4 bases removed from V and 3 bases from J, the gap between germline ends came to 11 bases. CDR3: CASSNGGDYNEQFF. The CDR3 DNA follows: TGCGCCAGCAGCAACGGAGGGGACTACAATGAGCAGTTCTTC. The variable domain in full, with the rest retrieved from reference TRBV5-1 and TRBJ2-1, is KAGVTQTPRYLIKTRGQQVTLSCSPISGHRSVSWYQQTPGQGLQFLFEYFSETQRNKGNFPGRFSGRQFSNSRSEMNVSTLELGDSALYLCASSNGGDYNEQFFGPGTRLTVL.

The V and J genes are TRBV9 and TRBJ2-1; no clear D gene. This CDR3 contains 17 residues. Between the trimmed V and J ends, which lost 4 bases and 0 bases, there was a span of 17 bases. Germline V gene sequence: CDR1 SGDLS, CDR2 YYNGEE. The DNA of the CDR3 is TGTGCCAGCAGCAACCCCAGATGGAGTAGCTCCTACAATGAGCAGTTCTTC. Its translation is CASSNPRWSSSYNEQFF.

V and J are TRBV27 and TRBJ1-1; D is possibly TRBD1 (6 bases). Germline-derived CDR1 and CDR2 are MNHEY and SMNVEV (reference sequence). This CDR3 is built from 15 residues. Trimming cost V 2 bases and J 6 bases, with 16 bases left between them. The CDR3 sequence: CASSLLGRGRAEAFF. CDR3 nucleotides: TGTGCCAGCAGTTTACTCGGCAGGGGTAGGGCTGAAGCTTTCTTT.

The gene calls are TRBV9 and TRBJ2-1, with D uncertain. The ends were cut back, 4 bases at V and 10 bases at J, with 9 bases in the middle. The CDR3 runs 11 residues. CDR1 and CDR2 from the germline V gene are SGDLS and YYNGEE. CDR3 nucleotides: TGTGCCAGCAGCACGGACGGGGAGCAGTTCTTC. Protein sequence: CASSTDGEQFF.